The entry below describes one T cell receptor (beta chain). This entry is derived from a study of cytomegalovirus exposure and HLA in healthy donors. Germline CDR1 reads MNHNS; CDR2 reads SASEGT. The CDR3 totals 11 residues. Trimming shortened V by 7 bases and J by 4 bases, and 8 bases separated the two germline ends. PCR involved 60 Vbeta and 13 Jbeta primers. Repertoires were generated with immunoSEQ multiplex PCR, while TCRdb's copy carries only in-frame clones and drops some. The table has about 130,000 clones, 75% to 85% seen once. This receptor was obtained from a woman in her thirties or forties in good health and CMV-seronegative. Sequencing was done on a sample of PBMCs. The chain carries TRBV6-1 and TRBJ2-7; D uncertain. The CDR3 DNA follows: TGTGCCAGCACCTCCGTGTACGAGCAGTACTTC. This codes for CASTSVYEQYF.